A single sample is the source of the 22 T cell receptor beta chains below, sequenced in a study of identical twins. In TCRdb, the 5' RACE reads were re-called with MiXCR into one record per CDR3 protein. The sample shows 690,000 or so distinct CDR3 sequences, around 6% of them seen only once. Sequencing was done on a sample of naive T cells sorted from blood. These receptors all stem from a young man in good health.

This clonotype was recorded many times. The rearrangement links TRBV15 to TRBJ2-7; TRBD1 is a possible D gene (6 bases). The V end lost 0 bases, the J end lost 4 bases, and 22 bases lay between the germline ends. The CDR3 is 18 residues long. Per germline, CDR1 LNHNV and CDR2 YYDKDF (reference sequence). The CDR3 nucleotides read TGTGCCACCAGCAGAGAGAGGACCACAGGGCGGGTGAGGTACGAGCAGTACTTC. Amino acids: CATSRERTTGRVRYEQYF.

This clonotype was seen many times. The CDR3 region is CASSLSWAGEPYF. In nucleotides, the CDR3 is TGTGCCAGCAGCCTATCGTGGGCAGGGGAACCGTATTTT. This chain joins TRBV12-3 or TRBV12-4 and TRBJ2-3, with D possibly TRBD1 on 6 matching bases. V was cut by 6 bases and J by 14 bases, with 21 bases left in between. The CDR3 loop spans 13 amino acids.

V gene TRBV20-1 combines with J gene TRBJ1-1; 10 bases line up with TRBD1. Germline V gene lookup returns CDR1 DFQATT and CDR2 SNEGSKA (reference sequence). The CDR3 contains 13 residues. J lost 5 bases, V lost 6 bases, and 6 bases had no gene match. CDR3 in DNA: TGCAGTGCCAATGGACAGGGGGAAACTGAAGCTTTCTTT. As protein: CSANGQGETEAFF.

Concerning this clonotype: A much larger clone is a single base away; this may be a read error. This likely comes from a read error, as the CDR3 has no conserved phenylalanine or tryptophan at its end. The rearrangement links TRBV28 to TRBJ2-3; tentatively, D is TRBD2 (6 bases). Germline lookup yields CDR1 MDHEN and CDR2 SYDVKM. V lost 6 bases and J 4 bases, leaving 20 bases between the germline ends. The CDR3 has 16 amino acids. CDR3 sequence (DNA): TGTGCCAGCAGCGATTGGGAGCGGGTGGGAGCAGATACGCAGTATTAT. It translates to CASSDWERVGADTQYY.

The chain recombines TRBV2 with TRBJ2-1; D is unclear. CDR3 size: 15 residues. Germline V gives CDR1 SNHLY, CDR2 FYNNEI. V gave up 3 bases and J gave up 3 bases, with 12 bases separating them. CDR3 DNA sequence: TGTGCCAGCAGTGAGGGTTTTTATAACTACAATGAGCAGTTCTTC. This codes for CASSEGFYNYNEQFF.

This clonotype came up many times. V and J are TRBV12-3 or TRBV12-4 and TRBJ2-1, with a weak D call TRBD1 (6 bases). The length of the CDR3 is 15 residues. Trimming took 1 base from V and 2 from J, leaving 9 bases between them. The DNA for the CDR3 is TGTGCCAGCAGTTTAGAAGAGGGGGCCTACAATGAGCAGTTCTTC. Its translation: CASSLEEGAYNEQFF.

The sample holds many counts of this clonotype. This rearrangement joins TRBV25-1 to TRBJ2-7; 7 bases line up with TRBD1. V lost 11 bases and J lost 7; bases outside the gene matches: 14. The CDR3 extends over 13 amino acids. Germline-derived CDR1 and CDR2 are MGHDK and SYGVNS. The CDR3 region is CAPNGTDWEEQYF. The CDR3 DNA follows: TGTGCCCCGAACGGGACAGACTGGGAAGAGCAGTACTTC.

This clonotype was recorded many times. The rearrangement links TRBV20-1 to TRBJ2-2, with D perhaps TRBD2 (6 bases). Germline V gives CDR1 DFQATT, CDR2 SNEGSKA (reference sequence). The CDR3 contains 14 residues. The V end was cut by 3 bases, the J end by 4 bases, with 12 bases between. CDR3 sequence (DNA): TGCAGTGCTAGGGCTAGCGAAGGCACCGGGGAGCTGTTTTTT. It translates to CSARASEGTGELFF.

The sample holds a few counts of this clonotype. The rearrangement uses TRBV27 and TRBJ2-1; perhaps D is TRBD1 or TRBD2 (6 bases each). Per germline, CDR1 MNHEY and CDR2 SMNVEV (reference sequence). With 3 bases removed from V and 8 bases from J, the gap between germline ends came to 14 bases. This CDR3 comprises 14 residues. The CDR3, as DNA: TGTGCCAGCAGTTTCGGAGGGGGTCTGGATGAGCAGTTCTTC. It encodes CASSFGGGLDEQFF.

This clonotype was observed many times. The J gene is TRBJ1-5, the V gene TRBV5-5; possible D gene TRBD1, 5 bases. V lost 4 bases and J 0 bases, leaving 11 bases between the germline ends. The CDR3 loop spans 15 amino acids. Germline-derived CDR1 and CDR2 are SGHKS and YYEKEE (reference sequence). The CDR3 DNA is TGTGCCAGCAGCCTCGCCGACAGTAGCAATCAGCCCCAGCATTTT. Its translation is CASSLADSSNQPQHF.

This clonotype showed up many times. The chain is built from TRBV5-1 and TRBJ2-7, with TRBD1 identical over 7 bases. Unmatched junction bases numbered 2, after V lost 0 bases and J lost 2 bases. Germline CDR1 SGHRS, CDR2 YFSETQ. CDR3 length: 14 amino acids. The CDR3 here is CASSLVGTAYEQYF. In nucleotides, the CDR3 is TGCGCCAGCAGCTTGGTAGGGACAGCCTACGAGCAGTACTTC.

This clonotype was counted ten times or more. This rearrangement joins TRBV9 to TRBJ1-2, with D uncertain. V was clipped by 0 bases and J by 2 bases, with 8 bases between them. This CDR3 region has 14 residues. CDR1 and CDR2 (germline): SGDLS, YYNGEE. The CDR3 bases are TGTGCCAGCAGCGTAGAGGAGGGCAACTATGGCTACACCTTC. Protein: CASSVEEGNYGYTF.

The DNA for the CDR3 is TGTGCCAGCAGTTTAATAATGGGACAGGGCGCCTACGAGCAGTACTTC. Protein sequence: CASSLIMGQGAYEQYF. The chain links TRBV11-2 to TRBJ2-7, with 9 bases identical to TRBD1. V lost 6 bases to trimming and J lost 2 bases; unmatched junction nucleotides: 11. Germline assignment: CDR1 SGHAT and CDR2 FQNNGV. The CDR3 length is 16 residues.

This clonotype was seen repeatedly, ten times or more. This sequence joins TRBV15 and TRBJ2-1, with D uncertain. The CDR3 is made up of 14 amino acids. Deletions cut 3 bases from V and 8 bases from J, with 14 bases between. Germline V CDR1 and CDR2: LNHNV, YYDKDF (reference sequence). The DNA of the CDR3 is TGTGCCACCAGCAGTCCACAAGTAGTGGATGAGCAGTTCTTC. This sequence encodes CATSSPQVVDEQFF.

This chain connects TRBV6-5 to TRBJ2-2, with 8 positions matching TRBD1. This CDR3 spans 14 amino acids. With 3 bases clipped from V and 6 bases from J, the junction kept 3 bases outside the gene matches. Germline V lookup: CDR1 MNHEY, CDR2 SVGAGI. CDR3 DNA: TGTGCCAGCAGTTATCAGGGGGCGGCCGGGGAGCTGTTTTTT. Residues: CASSYQGAAGELFF.

This clonotype was observed many times. The chain combines TRBV12-3 or TRBV12-4 with TRBJ2-2; 10 bases are shared with TRBD1. V shed 5 bases and J 3 bases; nucleotides not matched to a gene: 3. This CDR3 comprises 15 residues. In DNA form, the CDR3 reads TGTGCCAGCAGTCGGGACAGGGGATACACCGGGGAGCTGTTTTTT. This encodes CASSRDRGYTGELFF.

This clonotype was picked up many times. V and J are TRBV12-3 or TRBV12-4 and TRBJ2-3; D may be TRBD2 (6 bases). V lost 7 bases and J 2 bases, leaving 13 bases between the germline ends. This CDR3 is 14 amino acids long. Here the CDR3 reads CASILAEFTDTQYF. CDR3 in DNA: TGTGCCAGCATCTTAGCGGAATTCACAGATACGCAGTATTTT.

Turning to this clonotype: A much more abundant neighbour one base away suggests this may be a read error. Because it lacks the conserved phenylalanine or tryptophan at the end, this CDR3 is likely a read error. The chain uses TRBV20-1 and TRBJ1-5, with D hard to call. V lost 3 bases and J lost 0, with 6 bases in between. CDR1 is DFQATT, CDR2 SNEGSKA, per germline (reference sequence). The CDR3 loop spans 13 amino acids. The CDR3 loop reads CSASNVSNQPQHV. In DNA, the CDR3 is TGCAGTGCTAGCAACGTTAGCAATCAGCCCCAGCATGTT.

This chain connects TRBV21-1 to TRBJ1-1; the table's D gene call, TRBD1, was not cross checked with the DNA. TRBV21-1 has pseudogene status. CDR3 size: 14 residues. CDR3 residues: CASSTGGVIGEAFF. DNA of the CDR3: TGTGCCAGCAGCACTGGGGGCGTTATTGGTGAAGCTTTCTTT.

This chain connects TRBV20-1 to TRBJ2-3, with 14 bases fitting TRBD2. This CDR3 is 14 amino acids long. Trimming at V came to 6 bases and at J to 4 bases, leaving 3 bases not matched to a gene. In germline, CDR1 is DFQATT, CDR2 SNEGSKA (reference sequence). Written as DNA, the CDR3 is TGCAGTGCCGGGGGACTAGCGGGAGCAGATACGCAGTATTTT. Translation gives CSAGGLAGADTQYF.

Many counts were recorded for this clonotype. J is TRBJ2-1 and V is TRBV6-1; tentatively, D is TRBD2 (6 bases). CDR1 is MNHNS, CDR2 SASEGT, per germline. V lost 0 bases to trimming and J lost 6 bases, with 6 bases between them. The CDR3 runs 13 residues. The CDR3: CASSEARGNEQFF. The DNA of the CDR3 is TGTGCCAGCAGTGAAGCGCGGGGCAATGAGCAGTTCTTC.

This clonotype has more than one count but fewer than ten. V usage is TRBV12-3 or TRBV12-4 and J usage is TRBJ1-6; 7 positions match TRBD1. The trim removed 5 bases at V and 7 bases at J, leaving 11 bases unmatched. The CDR3 contains 16 residues. CDR3 region: CASSARDSRMNSPLHF. DNA for the CDR3: TGTGCCAGCAGTGCCCGGGACAGTCGGATGAATTCACCCCTCCACTTT.